This T cell receptor (beta chain) was sequenced in a study of T-cell memory formation after mild COVID-19. About the study: There were largely donor-specific TCR clusters.

There are many counts of this clonotype. What it binds is not known. Trimming removed 3 bases from V and 5 bases from J, with 5 bases in between. The CDR3 loop spans 12 amino acids. Germline V gene lookup returns CDR1 KGHSH and CDR2 LQKENI. Overall study results and limits: Day 15 to 85 contracting clones showed balanced CD4/CD8; later expanders leaned CD4+. In second-wave clones peaking day 37, SARS-CoV-2 specificity remained unconfirmed.

5'RACE with constant-segment primers yielded barcoded, UMI-tagged TCR alpha and TCR beta cDNA libraries. TCRdb itself ran the 5' RACE reads through MiXCR, one entry per CDR3 protein. The table records about 390,000 distinct CDR3 sequences, over 20% of them present only once. Sample: PBMCs or a T cell subset sorted from them (not recorded which). This receptor was obtained from an adult woman who had mild COVID-19 (a few samples of this study predate the infection). Cell type and time point are not known. The V gene is TRBV18, the J gene TRBJ2-1; no definite D call. The CDR3 spells CASSPRDNEQFF. The CDR3 nucleotides read TGTGCCAGCTCACCCAGAGACAATGAGCAGTTCTTC.